The clone carrying this T cell receptor beta chain has a handful of counts. The source of the sample is a study of blood T cell repertoires in COVID-19. As for the study in general: Samples came from the United States, Italy and Spain, spanning acute and convalescent COVID-19. Nucleic acid was either cDNA or gDNA, and it came from T cells, B-cell-depleted T cells, or PBMCs.

Here immunoSEQ multiplex PCR was the method, and the copy in TCRdb shows in-frame clones only, minus some. The sample yields more than 95,000 clones, around 82% seen once. Germline CDR1 and CDR2: SGHNT and YYREEE (reference sequence). CDR3 size: 16 residues. The J segment lost 2 bases and the V segment lost 5 bases, leaving 8 bases of the junction unmatched. The chain has TRBV5-4 and TRBJ1-4; 8 bases are a match to TRBD1. Sequencing was carried out using peripheral blood. This receptor was taken from a man aged 60 to 69 with acute or convalescent COVID-19. CDR3 sequence (DNA): TGTGCCAGCAGTTCCCAGGGGGCGCTTACTAATGAAAAACTGTTTTTT. This sequence encodes CASSSQGALTNEKLFF.